The 14 T cell receptor beta chains listed next were all sequenced from one sample in a study of sequential checkpoint blockade in melanoma. Libraries were prepared by immunoSEQ multiplex PCR; TCRdb keeps only in-frame clonotypes and omits some of them. The sample holds about 3,000 clones, approximately 21% seen once. The treatment: randomized to nivolumab then ipilimumab (arm A) or the reverse (arm B). The specimen was tumor tissue (inferred from file names), collected from a patient given nivolumab and ipilimumab in sequence. The source of these receptors is a human patient with melanoma. Some clones in this sample may be carry-over from other donors' samples.

This clone has just a few counts. The chain has TRBV6-8 and TRBJ2-6, with D unclear. The CDR3 sequence is 18 residues long. Germline V CDR1 and CDR2: MNHGY, SAAAGT. V was pared by 2 bases and J by 0 bases, with 14 bases between. The CDR3 sequence is CASSYRAGVDSGANVLTF. Written as DNA, the CDR3 is TGTGCCAGCAGTTACCGGGCAGGCGTAGACTCTGGGGCCAACGTCCTGACTTTC.

This clone is medium-sized (0.01 to 0.1%). The V gene is TRBV11-3, the J gene TRBJ1-1; weak D call: TRBD1 (5 bases). Germline CDR1 is SGHNT and CDR2 is YENEEA. This CDR3 is built from 14 residues. V lost 2 bases and J lost 7, with 14 bases in between. The CDR3 loop is CASSLRFGQGEAFF. DNA of the CDR3: TGTGCCAGCAGCTTACGGTTCGGGCAGGGTGAAGCTTTCTTT.

This chain uses TRBV18 with TRBJ2-3; 9 bases agree with TRBD2. V was clipped by 3 bases and J by 6 bases; unmatched bases: 7. This CDR3 is built from 15 residues. Germline V gene data show CDR1 as KGHSH and CDR2 as LQKENI. The CDR3 loop reads CASSPLAGPRDTQYF. CDR3 in DNA: TGTGCCAGCTCACCTCTAGCGGGGCCCCGGGATACGCAGTATTTT.

This clone occurred a few times. J is TRBJ1-5 and V is TRBV9; perhaps TRBD1 as D (5 bases). The CDR3 is made up of 13 amino acids. Trimming removed 4 bases from V and 10 bases from J, with 15 bases in between. Germline CDR1 reads SGDLS; CDR2 reads YYNGEE. The CDR3 reads CASSFGLRDPQHF. In DNA form, the CDR3 reads TGTGCCAGCAGCTTCGGACTCCGGGACCCCCAGCATTTT.

This clone has a handful of counts. The CDR3 protein is CASSPWTGNTGELFF. For the CDR3, the DNA is TGTGCCAGCAGCCCGTGGACGGGGAACACCGGGGAGCTGTTTTTT. The chain combines TRBV11-3 with TRBJ2-2; no definite D call. The ends were cut back, 5 bases at V and 1 base at J, with 11 bases in the middle. CDR3 size: 15 residues. CDR1 SGHNT and CDR2 YENEEA come from the germline V gene. Full variable domain (outside the CDR3, taken from reference TRBV11-3 and TRBJ2-2): EAGVVQSPRYKIIEKKQPVAFWCNPISGHNTLYWYLQNLGQGPELLIRYENEEAVDDSQLPKDRFSAERLKGVDSTLKIQPAELGDSAVYLCASSPWTGNTGELFFGEGSRLTVL.

The chain is built from TRBV14 and TRBJ2-7, with D unclear. The germline V gene has CDR1 SGHDN and CDR2 FVKESK. The V end was cut by 1 base, the J end by 6 bases, with 7 bases between. CDR3 length: 12 amino acids. Here the CDR3 reads CASSQARSEQYF. CDR3 sequence (DNA): TGTGCCAGCAGCCAAGCCAGGAGCGAGCAGTACTTC.

The rearrangement uses TRBV9 and TRBJ2-3, with D possibly called TRBD1 or TRBD2 (6 bases each). V gave up 4 bases and J gave up 9 bases, with 12 bases separating them. CDR1 SGDLS and CDR2 YYNGEE come from the germline V gene. This CDR3 contains 12 residues. DNA of the CDR3: TGTGCCAGCAGCCCCCAGGGGAGGACGCAGTATTTT. This sequence encodes CASSPQGRTQYF.

This clone was detected only a few times. The rearrangement joins TRBV2 to TRBJ1-5; D is undetermined. The CDR3 covers 15 residues. Germline loops: CDR1 SNHLY, CDR2 FYNNEI. V dropped 9 bases and J dropped 1 base, with 16 bases sitting between them. The CDR3 coding sequence is TGTGCCAGTGTCCGAGGGATGGGGAGCAATCAGCCCCAGCATTTT. This encodes CASVRGMGSNQPQHF.

A note on this clone: At one boundary the junction diverges from the germline segment, which might be a read error. The chain couples TRBV18 to TRBJ1-5, with a tentative D call TRBD1 (5 bases). Germline CDR1 and CDR2: KGHSH and LQKENI. The CDR3 has 15 amino acids. In nucleotides, the CDR3 is TGTGCCAGCTCACTGTGGGGTGACAGCAAGCAGCCCCAGCATTTT. The encoded protein is CASSLWGDSKQPQHF.

Only a few counts were recorded for this clone. V gene TRBV6-8 combines with J gene TRBJ1-2; D gene ambiguous. This CDR3 is built from 12 residues. Germline CDR1 and CDR2: MNHGY and SAAAGT. V lost 5 bases to trimming and J lost 0 bases, with 4 bases between them. In DNA form, the CDR3 reads TGTGCCAGCAGTATAGCTAACTATGGCTACACCTTC. This gives the protein CASSIANYGYTF.

The gene calls are TRBV30 and TRBJ2-5; possibly TRBD2 for D (5 bases). The CDR3 loop spans 15 amino acids. The V end was cut by 1 base, the J end by 1 base, with 13 bases between. Germline V lookup: CDR1 GTSNPN, CDR2 SVGIG (reference sequence). The DNA of the CDR3 is TGTGCCTGGAGTGGGCTGAGGGTGGGCCAAGAGACCCAGTACTTC. Translating gives CAWSGLRVGQETQYF.

In its sample, this clone was seen a few times. The chain links TRBV11-3 to TRBJ1-5, with 10 bases identical to TRBD1. Germline loops: CDR1 SGHNT, CDR2 YENEEA. J was trimmed by 6 bases and V by 4 bases; bases with no gene match: 3. The CDR3 runs to 14 residues. The CDR3 nucleotides read TGTGCCAGCAGCTCTGGACAGGGGGTTCAGCCCCAGCATTTT. Its translation: CASSSGQGVQPQHF.

The rearrangement joins TRBV4-1 to TRBJ1-2; D is unclear. V lost 2 bases, J lost 4 bases, and 11 bases lay in between. The germline V gene encodes CDR1 MGHRA and CDR2 YSYEKL. The CDR3 covers 14 residues. The CDR3 reads CASSQSPEVYGYTF. The CDR3 coding sequence is TGCGCCAGCAGCCAATCTCCCGAAGTCTATGGCTACACCTTC.

This chain joins TRBV19 and TRBJ2-1; possibly TRBD1 or TRBD2 for D (5 bases each). The germline V gene encodes CDR1 LNHDA and CDR2 SQIVND (reference sequence). The CDR3 consists of 14 residues. V was cut by 2 bases and J by 8 bases, with 13 bases left in between. The CDR3 coding sequence is TGTGCCAGTAGTATAAGGTTTGGGGACCATGAGCAGTTCTTC. This codes for CASSIRFGDHEQFF.